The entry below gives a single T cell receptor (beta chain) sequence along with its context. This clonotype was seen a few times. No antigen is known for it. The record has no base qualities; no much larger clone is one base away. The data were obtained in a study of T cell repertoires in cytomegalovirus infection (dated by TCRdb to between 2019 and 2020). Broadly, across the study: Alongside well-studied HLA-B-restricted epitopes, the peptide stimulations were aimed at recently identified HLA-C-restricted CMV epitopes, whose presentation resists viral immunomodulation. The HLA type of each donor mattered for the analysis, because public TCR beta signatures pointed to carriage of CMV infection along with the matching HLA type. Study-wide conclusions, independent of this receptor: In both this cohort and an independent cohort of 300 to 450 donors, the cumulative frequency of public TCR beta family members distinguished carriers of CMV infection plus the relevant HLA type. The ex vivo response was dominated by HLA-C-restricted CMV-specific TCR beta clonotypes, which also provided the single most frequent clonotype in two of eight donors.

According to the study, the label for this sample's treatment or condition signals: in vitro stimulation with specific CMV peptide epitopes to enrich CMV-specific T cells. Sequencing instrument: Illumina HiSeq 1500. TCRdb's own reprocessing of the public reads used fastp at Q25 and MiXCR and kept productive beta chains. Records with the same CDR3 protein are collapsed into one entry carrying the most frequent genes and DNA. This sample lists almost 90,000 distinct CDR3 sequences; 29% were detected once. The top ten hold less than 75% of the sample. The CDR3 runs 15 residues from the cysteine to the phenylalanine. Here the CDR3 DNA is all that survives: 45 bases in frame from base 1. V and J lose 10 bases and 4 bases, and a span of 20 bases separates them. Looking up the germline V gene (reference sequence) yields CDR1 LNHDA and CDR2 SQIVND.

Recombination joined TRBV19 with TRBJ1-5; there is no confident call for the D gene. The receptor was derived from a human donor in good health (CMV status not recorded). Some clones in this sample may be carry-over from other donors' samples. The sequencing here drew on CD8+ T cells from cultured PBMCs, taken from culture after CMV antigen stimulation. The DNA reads TGTGCCACCCGAAGGTTAGAGGGTGGGAATCAGCCCCAGCATTTT. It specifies CATRRLEGGNQPQHF.